This T cell receptor (beta chain) comes out of a study of shared clonotypes between healthy human individuals. Study-wide results and caveats: Relative to clonotypes present in all four donors, those not shared had lower generation probabilities. The study generally estimated greater richness for naive than memory subsets.

This CDR3 region has 15 residues. V lost 6 bases, J lost 5 bases, and 19 bases lay in between. Germline CDR1 is SGDLS and CDR2 is YYNGEE. As to this clone: What it binds is unknown.

Sorted-subset replicate PCR reactions contained 150 to 200 ng DNA, corresponding to tens of thousands of T cell genomes. Clones were sequenced by immunoSEQ multiplex PCR, and TCRdb holds only the in-frame ones, with some missing. Among approximately 2.1 million clones listed, more than 80% were seen once. This chain connects TRBV9 to TRBJ2-3, with D perhaps TRBD1 (6 bases). The sequence was collected from a man in his late teens or twenties in good health. Some clones in this sample may be carry-over from other donors' samples. The specimen sequenced was naive CD4+ T cells from PBMCs. Subset specified: CD45RA+ positively selected. The CDR3 region is CASNDGGRAVDTQYF. In DNA, the CDR3 is TGTGCCAGCAATGATGGGGGCAGGGCGGTAGATACGCAGTATTTT.